This TCR beta chain stems from a study of PD-1 blockade in classical Hodgkin lymphoma (dated by TCRdb to 2018 to 2021). With regard to the full study: Nivolumab dosing was 3 mg/kg intravenously every 2 weeks, continuing until either disease progression or unacceptable toxicity. To define a peripheral blood immune signature of response to PD-1 blockade in classical Hodgkin lymphoma, the study combined TCR beta sequencing with CyTOF.

In the paper's terms, the time point label means: cycle 2 day 1 (C2D1) of nivolumab. Every trial patient had relapsed after autologous stem cell transplantation, and cohorts A, B and C differed in prior brentuximab vedotin exposure. The trial cohort comprised some 60 patients with relapsed/refractory classical Hodgkin lymphoma whose best overall responses were complete response, partial response or progressive disease. Trial patients were treated with single-agent nivolumab in the multi-cohort phase II CheckMate 205 trial. Best overall response was determined by an independent review committee according to the 2007 International Working Group response criteria. Trial PBMCs were collected immediately before nivolumab initiation (C1D1) and during therapy at cycle 2 day 1 and cycle 4 day 1. Peripheral blood was collected in 8 mL Vacutainer Cell Preparation Tubes, from which PBMCs were isolated by centrifugation and then cryopreserved.

For this chain, trimming is 5 bases at the V end and 7 bases at the J end, and the number of junction bases without a gene match is 11. Based on the germline V gene (reference sequence), the CDR1 and CDR2 sequences are LNHDA and SQIVND. From the cysteine through the phenylalanine, the CDR3 covers 16 amino acids. Only the CDR3 part of the read is kept: 48 bases, read in frame from the first base. Genomic DNA was extracted with the Qiagen DNeasy kit from unsorted PBMCs and from negatively selected CD4+ and CD8+ fractions. TCR beta CDR3 regions were amplified by immunoSEQ multiplex PCR using primers annealing to V and J segments. A synthetic immune receptor repertoire was used to minimize amplification bias, and remaining bias was computationally removed after sequencing. Per the authors' processing: Custom Python scripts were used to quantify repertoire diversity as the Shannon entropy index. The unsorted, CD4+ and CD8+ repertoires were each analyzed separately, with the exception of combined analyses, where CD4+ and CD8+ sequences were merged in silico. A clone counted as expanded when the clone's frequency after treatment rose at least 2-fold relative to C1D1, and clones undetected at baseline were given a pseudocount of 0.5. Clones with 0 or 1 copy at C1D1 were defined as singleton clones, while clones with 2 or more copies were defined as non-singleton clones. Clones expanded in unsorted samples were annotated as CD4+, CD8+ or unknown by matching protein sequences in sorted samples from the same patient. Wilcoxon tests were applied to paired samples to test diversity changes from C1D1 to C4D1. The immuneACCESS repertoire file appears here via TCRdb, limited to in-frame rearrangements. These files lack a portion of the clones; in checked studies, under half of the deficit traces to unresolved V genes, and the cause of the others is not known. V and J calls and clone size come straight from that table; D and trimming were deduced from the DNA. The sample table shows about 17,000 clones, and approximately 60% are seen once. The top ten clones comprise around 8.3% of the sample.

The study at large found these results: Diversity was lower in patients who began nivolumab less than 1 year after ASCT, so these patients were left out of later analyses to avoid confounding by immune reconstitution. Baseline TCR diversity was reported to be lower in newly diagnosed patients than in healthy donors and to be lower still in relapsed/refractory patients. Trial patients achieving complete response had baseline diversity similar to newly diagnosed patients, whereas partial responders and progressors had significantly lower diversity. By C4D1, a significant rise was seen in CD4+ TCR diversity but not in CD8+ TCR diversity (p=0.0027 vs p=0.16), and the rise was most apparent among complete responders (p=0.02). The study was restricted to a single clinical trial cohort, and the causes of repertoire differences, possibly disease activity or prior therapy, were left undefined.

Details on this clone: This receptor's antigen is unknown. No qualities accompany the bases; no much larger clone lies one base away.

The rearranged segments are TRBV19 and TRBJ2-7; 13 of the junction bases match TRBD2. This receptor was obtained from a human donor with classical Hodgkin lymphoma. The source material was peripheral blood mononuclear cells (PBMCs), sampled before the second cycle of nivolumab. Here is the DNA: TGTGCCAGTAGTGTCCCGACTAGCGGGGGGACGGAAGAGCAGTACTTC. Its amino acids are CASSVPTSGGTEEQYF.